The text below deals with one TCR beta chain. The data stem from a study of blood T cell repertoires in COVID-19. Profiled with immunoSEQ multiplex PCR; TCRdb holds only in-frame clones, not every one. The table includes approximately 190,000 clones, 82% detected once. The CDR3 is 14 residues long. Germline values: CDR1 SGHAT, CDR2 FQNNGV. V lost 4 bases to trimming and J lost 0 bases; unmatched junction nucleotides: 1. The source of this sequence is a woman aged 55-75 years with COVID-19, enrolled during active disease. The chain has TRBV11-2 and TRBJ2-7, with 9 bases fitting TRBD1. The material sequenced was peripheral blood. The DNA for the CDR3 is TGTGCCAGCAGCTGGACAGGGGTCTCCTACGAGCAGTACTTC. It codes for CASSWTGVSYEQYF.